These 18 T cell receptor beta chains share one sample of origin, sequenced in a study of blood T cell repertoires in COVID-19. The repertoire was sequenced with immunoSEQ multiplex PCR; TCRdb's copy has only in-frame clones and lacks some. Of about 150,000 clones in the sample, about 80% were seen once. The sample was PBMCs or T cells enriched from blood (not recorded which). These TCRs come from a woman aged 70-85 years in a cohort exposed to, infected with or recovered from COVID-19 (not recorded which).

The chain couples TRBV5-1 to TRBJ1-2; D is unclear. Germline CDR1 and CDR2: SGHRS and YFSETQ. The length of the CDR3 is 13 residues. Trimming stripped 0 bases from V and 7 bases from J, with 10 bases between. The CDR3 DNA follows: TGCGCCAGCAGCTTGGATGGAGTGGGTGGCTACACCTTC. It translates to CASSLDGVGGYTF. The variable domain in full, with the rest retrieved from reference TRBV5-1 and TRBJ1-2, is KAGVTQTPRYLIKTRGQQVTLSCSPISGHRSVSWYQQTPGQGLQFLFEYFSETQRNKGNFPGRFSGRQFSNSRSEMNVSTLELGDSALYLCASSLDGVGGYTFGSGTRLTVV.

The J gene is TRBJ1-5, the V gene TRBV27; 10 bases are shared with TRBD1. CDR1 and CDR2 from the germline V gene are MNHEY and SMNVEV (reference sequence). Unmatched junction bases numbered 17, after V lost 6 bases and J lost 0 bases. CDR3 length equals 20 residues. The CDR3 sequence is CASSPSLGTGAQYSNQPQHF. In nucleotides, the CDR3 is TGTGCCAGCAGCCCCTCCCTAGGGACAGGGGCCCAATATAGCAATCAGCCCCAGCATTTT.

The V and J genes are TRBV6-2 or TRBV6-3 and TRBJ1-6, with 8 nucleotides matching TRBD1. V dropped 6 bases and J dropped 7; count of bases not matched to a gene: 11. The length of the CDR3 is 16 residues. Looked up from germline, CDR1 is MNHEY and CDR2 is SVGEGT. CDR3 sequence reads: CASSLGQGALNSPLHF. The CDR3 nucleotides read TGTGCCAGCAGCCTCGGGCAGGGGGCTTTGAATTCACCCCTCCACTTT.

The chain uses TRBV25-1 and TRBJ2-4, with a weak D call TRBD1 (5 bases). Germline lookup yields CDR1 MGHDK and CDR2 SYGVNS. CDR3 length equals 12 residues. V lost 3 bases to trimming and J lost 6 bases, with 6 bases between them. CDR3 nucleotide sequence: TGTGCCAGCAGTGACAGGGTAAACATTCAGTACTTC. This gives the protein CASSDRVNIQYF. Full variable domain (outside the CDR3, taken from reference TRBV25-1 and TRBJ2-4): EADIYQTPRYLVIGTGKKITLECSQTMGHDKMYWYQQDPGMELHLIHYSYGVNSTEKGDLSSESTVSRIRTEHFPLTLESARPSHTSQYLCASSDRVNIQYFGAGTRLSVL.

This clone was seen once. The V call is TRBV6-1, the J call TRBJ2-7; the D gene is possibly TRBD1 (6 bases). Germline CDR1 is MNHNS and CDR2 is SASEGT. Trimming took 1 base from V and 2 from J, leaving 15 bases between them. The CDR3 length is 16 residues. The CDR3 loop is CASSEGPGHPAYEQYF. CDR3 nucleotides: TGTGCCAGCAGTGAAGGCCCGGGACACCCCGCCTACGAGCAGTACTTC.

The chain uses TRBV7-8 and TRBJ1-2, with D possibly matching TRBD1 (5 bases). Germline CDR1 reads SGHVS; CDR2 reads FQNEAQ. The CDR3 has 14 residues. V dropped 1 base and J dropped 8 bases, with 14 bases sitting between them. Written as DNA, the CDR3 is TGTGCCAGCAGCTTAGTTTCGGGGGACGCCGGCTACACCTTC. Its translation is CASSLVSGDAGYTF.

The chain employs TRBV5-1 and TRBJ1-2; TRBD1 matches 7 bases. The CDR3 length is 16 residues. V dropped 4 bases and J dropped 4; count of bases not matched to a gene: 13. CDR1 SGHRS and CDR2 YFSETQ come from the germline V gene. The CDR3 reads CASSPAPTGARYGYTF. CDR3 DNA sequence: TGCGCCAGCAGCCCTGCCCCCACAGGGGCTCGCTATGGCTACACCTTC.

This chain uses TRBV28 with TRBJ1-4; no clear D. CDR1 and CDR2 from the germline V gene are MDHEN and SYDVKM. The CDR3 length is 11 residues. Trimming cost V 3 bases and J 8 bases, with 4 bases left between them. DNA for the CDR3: TGTGCCAGCAGTTTGTCAGAAAAACTGTTTTTT. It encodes CASSLSEKLFF.

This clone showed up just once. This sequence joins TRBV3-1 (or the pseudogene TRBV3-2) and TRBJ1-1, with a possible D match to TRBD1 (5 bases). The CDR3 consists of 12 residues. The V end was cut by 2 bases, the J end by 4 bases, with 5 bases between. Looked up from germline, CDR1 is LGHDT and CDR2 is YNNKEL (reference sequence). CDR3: CASSQRGTEAFF. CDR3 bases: TGTGCCAGCAGCCAAAGGGGCACTGAAGCTTTCTTT.

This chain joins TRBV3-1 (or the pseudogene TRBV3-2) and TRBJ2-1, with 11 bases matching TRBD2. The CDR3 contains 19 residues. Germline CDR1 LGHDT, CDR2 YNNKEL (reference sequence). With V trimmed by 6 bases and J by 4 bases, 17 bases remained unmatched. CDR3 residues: CASSPSIGLAGGKYNEQFF. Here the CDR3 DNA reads TGTGCCAGCAGTCCAAGTATCGGGCTAGCGGGAGGAAAATACAATGAGCAGTTCTTC.

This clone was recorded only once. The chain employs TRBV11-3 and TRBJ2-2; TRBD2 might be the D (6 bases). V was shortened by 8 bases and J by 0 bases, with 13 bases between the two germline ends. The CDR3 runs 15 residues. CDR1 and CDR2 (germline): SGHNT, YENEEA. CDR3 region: CASRGGTANTGELFF. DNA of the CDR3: TGTGCCAGCCGGGGCGGGACGGCGAACACCGGGGAGCTGTTTTTT.

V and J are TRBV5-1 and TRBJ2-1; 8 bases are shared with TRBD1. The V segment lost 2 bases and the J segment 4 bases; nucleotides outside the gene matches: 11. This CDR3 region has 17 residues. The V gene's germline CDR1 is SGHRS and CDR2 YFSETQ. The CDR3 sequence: CASSFAGAGGFYNEQFF. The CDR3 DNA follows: TGCGCCAGCAGCTTCGCCGGAGCAGGGGGCTTTTACAATGAGCAGTTCTTC.

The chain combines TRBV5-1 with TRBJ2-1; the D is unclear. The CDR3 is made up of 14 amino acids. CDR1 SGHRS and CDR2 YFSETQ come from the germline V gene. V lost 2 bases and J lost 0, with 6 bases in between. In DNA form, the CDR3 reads TGCGCCAGCAGCTTCCCGGGCTCCTACAATGAGCAGTTCTTC. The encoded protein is CASSFPGSYNEQFF.

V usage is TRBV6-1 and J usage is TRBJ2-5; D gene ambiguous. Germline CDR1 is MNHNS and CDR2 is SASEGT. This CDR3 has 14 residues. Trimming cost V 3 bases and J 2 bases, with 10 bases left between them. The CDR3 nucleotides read TGTGCCAGCAGTGAGGGCAGACATCAAGAGACCCAGTACTTC. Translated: CASSEGRHQETQYF.

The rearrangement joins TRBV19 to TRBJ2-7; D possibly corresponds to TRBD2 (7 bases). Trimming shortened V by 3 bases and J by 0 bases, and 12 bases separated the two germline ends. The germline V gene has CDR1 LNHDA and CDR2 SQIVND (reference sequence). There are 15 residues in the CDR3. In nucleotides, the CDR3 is TGTGCCAGTAGTATGGGGGGGGGCAGCTCCTACGAGCAGTACTTC. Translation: CASSMGGGSSYEQYF.

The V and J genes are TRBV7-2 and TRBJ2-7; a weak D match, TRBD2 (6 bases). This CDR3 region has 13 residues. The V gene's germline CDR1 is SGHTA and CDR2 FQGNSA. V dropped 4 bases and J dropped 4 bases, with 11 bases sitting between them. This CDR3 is CASSWGVSYEQYF. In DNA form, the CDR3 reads TGTGCCAGCAGCTGGGGGGTTTCTTACGAGCAGTACTTC.

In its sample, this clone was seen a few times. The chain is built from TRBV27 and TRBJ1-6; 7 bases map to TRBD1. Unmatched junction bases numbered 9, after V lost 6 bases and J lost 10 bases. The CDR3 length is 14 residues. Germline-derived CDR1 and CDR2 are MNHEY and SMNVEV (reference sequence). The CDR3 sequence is CASSERQGLSPLHF. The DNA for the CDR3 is TGTGCCAGCAGCGAACGACAGGGTTTGTCACCCCTCCACTTT.

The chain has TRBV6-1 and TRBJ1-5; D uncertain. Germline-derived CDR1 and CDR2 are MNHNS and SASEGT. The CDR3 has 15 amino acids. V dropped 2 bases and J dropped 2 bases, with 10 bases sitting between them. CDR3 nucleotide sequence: TGTGCCAGCAGTGAATCGGGGTGGGGCAATCAGCCCCAGCATTTT. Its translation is CASSESGWGNQPQHF.